The clone carrying this TCR beta chain was seen a single time. Assay: immunoSEQ multiplex PCR; the TCRdb copy retains only in-frame clones and omits some. The table has about 98,000 clones, about 92% seen once. The record originates from a study of T cell changes during pregnancy in multiple sclerosis. This material consisted of peripheral blood, taken after pregnancy. This sequence was found in a female donor in good health, enrolled as a control in a pregnancy study.

CDR3 DNA sequence: TGCGCCAGCAGCCCTGGGGGACTCACAGATACGCAGTATTTT. Its protein product is CASSPGGLTDTQYF. The chain is built from TRBV5-1 and TRBJ2-3, with D tentatively TRBD2 (6 bases). The germline CDR1 and CDR2 sequences are SGHRS and YFSETQ. Trimming cost V 4 bases and J 2 bases, with 11 bases left between them. This CDR3 has 14 residues.